The clone carrying this TCR beta chain was detected a few times. Sorted populations all had greater than 98% purity. Sequenced material consisted of expressed TCRB transcripts (all of the isolated RNA was reverse transcribed). Mean read depth for naive, central memory and regulatory T cell samples was some 3.8 million reads. Some clones are missing from TCRdb's copy, which holds only in-frame ones; the method was immunoSEQ multiplex PCR. The table records around 300,000 clones, 12% to 15% of them present only once. The data were taken from a study of beta chain features in type 1 diabetes. Study context: Sorted cells examined across all samples numbered around 99,000,000.

Per germline, CDR1 MNHNY and CDR2 SVGAGI (reference sequence). Trimming stripped 2 bases from V and 5 bases from J, with 13 bases between. The CDR3 spans 15 residues. The V call is TRBV6-6, the J call TRBJ2-1; D may be TRBD2 (6 bases). The source of this sequence is a man aged 30 to 45 in good health. Sequenced: central memory CD4+ T cells from blood. For the CDR3, the DNA is TGTGCCAGCAGTTACCCCACGGGGGTCAACAATGAGCAGTTCTTC. The encoded protein is CASSYPTGVNNEQFF.